This TCR beta chain originates from a study of Ad26.COV2.S vaccination and SARS-CoV-2 variants. As for the study in general: A participant enrolled in the COV1001 Ad26.COV2.S trial arm provided the sample.

The treatment is: about 20 received Ad26.COV2.S at low or high dose, single or two shots; about 5 received placebo; per-sample allocation not given. It was on day 63 after the first vaccine or placebo injection that samples were taken. This person who donated was an adult of 18-55 years in Boston. Immunization relied on an Ad26 vector, which expressed Wuhan-strain SARS-CoV-2 spike. CDR3 size: 16 residues. Germline V CDR1 and CDR2: SGHAT, FQNNGV. V shed 5 bases and J shed 0 bases, with 13 bases lying between them. Clones were read by immunoSEQ multiplex PCR, and TCRdb kept only the in-frame ones, dropping some. The table shows fewer than 900,000 clones, with roughly 90% occurring only once.

Sequenced material: peripheral blood, taken in a trial of Ad26.COV2.S vaccine versus placebo. The clonotype was recovered from a person aged 18-65 years who received the Ad26.COV2.S COVID-19 vaccine or a placebo. The chain employs TRBV11-2 and TRBJ2-2, with D possibly matching TRBD2 (6 bases). The CDR3 DNA reads as TGTGCCAGCAGCCCGTTTGGCGGGGCGAACACCGGGGAGCTGTTTTTT. Its translation: CASSPFGGANTGELFF. Using reference TRBV11-2 and TRBJ2-2 for the parts outside the CDR3, the full variable domain is EAGVAQSPRYKIIEKRQSVAFWCNPISGHATLYWYQQILGQGPKLLIQFQNNGVVDDSQLPKDRFSAERLKGVDSTLKIQPAKLEDSAVYLCASSPFGGANTGELFFGEGSRLTVL.